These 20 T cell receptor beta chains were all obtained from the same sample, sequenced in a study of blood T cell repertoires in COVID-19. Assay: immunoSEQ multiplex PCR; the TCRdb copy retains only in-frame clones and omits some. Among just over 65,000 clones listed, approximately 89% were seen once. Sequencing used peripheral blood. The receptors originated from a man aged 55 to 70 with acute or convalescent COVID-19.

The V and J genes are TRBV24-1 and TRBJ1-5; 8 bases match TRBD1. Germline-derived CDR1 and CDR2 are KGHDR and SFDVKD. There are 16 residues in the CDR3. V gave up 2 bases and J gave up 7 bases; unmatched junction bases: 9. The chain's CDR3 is CATSDSVGQAVQPQHF. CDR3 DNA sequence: TGTGCCACCAGTGATTCTGTGGGACAGGCAGTACAGCCCCAGCATTTT.

In DNA, the CDR3 is TGTGCCAGCAGTGAATCGGGACAGCGCTATCAGCCCCAGCATTTT. Translating it yields CASSESGQRYQPQHF. The chain combines TRBV6-1 with TRBJ1-5, with 7 positions matching TRBD1. Germline trimming cut 2 bases from V and 5 bases from J; bases unmatched to any gene: 6. CDR1 is MNHNS, CDR2 SASEGT, per germline. The CDR3 runs 15 residues.

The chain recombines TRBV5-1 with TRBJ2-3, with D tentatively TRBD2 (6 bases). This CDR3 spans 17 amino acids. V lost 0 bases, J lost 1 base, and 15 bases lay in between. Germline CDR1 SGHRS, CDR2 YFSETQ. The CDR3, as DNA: TGCGCCAGCAGCTTGGTGGCGGGGTCGCTCGGCACAGATACGCAGTATTTT. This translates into CASSLVAGSLGTDTQYF.

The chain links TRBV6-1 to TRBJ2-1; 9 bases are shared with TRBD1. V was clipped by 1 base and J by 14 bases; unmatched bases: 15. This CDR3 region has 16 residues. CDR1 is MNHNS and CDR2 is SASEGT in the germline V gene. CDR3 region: CASSEGTGALTHIKFF. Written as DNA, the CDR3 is TGTGCCAGCAGTGAAGGGACAGGGGCCCTGACACACATTAAGTTCTTC.

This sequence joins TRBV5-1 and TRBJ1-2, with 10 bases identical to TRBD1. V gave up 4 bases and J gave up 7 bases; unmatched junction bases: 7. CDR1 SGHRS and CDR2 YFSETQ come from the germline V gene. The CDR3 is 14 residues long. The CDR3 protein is CASSRDRTGGGYTF. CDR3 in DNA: TGCGCCAGCAGCAGAGACCGGACAGGGGGTGGCTACACCTTC.

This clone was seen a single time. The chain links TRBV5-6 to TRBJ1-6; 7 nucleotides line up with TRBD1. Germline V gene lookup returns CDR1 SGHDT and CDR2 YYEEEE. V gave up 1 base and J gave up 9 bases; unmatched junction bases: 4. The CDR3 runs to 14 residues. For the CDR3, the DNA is TGTGCCAGCAGCTTGAGACAGGGAGGTTCACCCCTCCACTTT. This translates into CASSLRQGGSPLHF.

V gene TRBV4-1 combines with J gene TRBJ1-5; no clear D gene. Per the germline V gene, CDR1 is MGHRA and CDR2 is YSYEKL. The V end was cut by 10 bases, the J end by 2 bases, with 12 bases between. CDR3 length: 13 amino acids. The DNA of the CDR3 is TGCGCCACCTCCGAGTATGGCAATCAGCCCCAGCATTTT. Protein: CATSEYGNQPQHF.

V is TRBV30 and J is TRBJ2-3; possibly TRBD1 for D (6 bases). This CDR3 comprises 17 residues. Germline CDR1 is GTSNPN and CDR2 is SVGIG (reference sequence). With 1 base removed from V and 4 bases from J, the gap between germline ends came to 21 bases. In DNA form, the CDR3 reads TGTGCCTGGAGTGAGGGGGTCGACAGTTGGAGACCAGATACGCAGTATTTT. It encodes CAWSEGVDSWRPDTQYF.

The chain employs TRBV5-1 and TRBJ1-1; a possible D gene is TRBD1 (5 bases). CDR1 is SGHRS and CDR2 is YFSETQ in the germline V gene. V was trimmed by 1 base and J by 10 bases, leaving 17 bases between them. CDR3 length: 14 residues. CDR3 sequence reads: CASSLLRAPGGAFF. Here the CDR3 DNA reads TGCGCCAGCAGCTTGCTCAGGGCCCCGGGGGGAGCTTTCTTT. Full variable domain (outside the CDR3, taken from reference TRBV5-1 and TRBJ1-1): KAGVTQTPRYLIKTRGQQVTLSCSPISGHRSVSWYQQTPGQGLQFLFEYFSETQRNKGNFPGRFSGRQFSNSRSEMNVSTLELGDSALYLCASSLLRAPGGAFFGQGTRLTVV.

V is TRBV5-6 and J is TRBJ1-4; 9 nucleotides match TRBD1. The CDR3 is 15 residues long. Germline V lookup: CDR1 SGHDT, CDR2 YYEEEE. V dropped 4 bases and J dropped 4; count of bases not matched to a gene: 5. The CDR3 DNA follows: TGTGCCAGCAGCCCCCGGGACAGGGTTAATGAAAAACTGTTTTTT. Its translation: CASSPRDRVNEKLFF. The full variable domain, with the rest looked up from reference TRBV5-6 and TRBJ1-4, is DAGVTQSPTHLIKTRGQQVTLRCSPKSGHDTVSWYQQALGQGPQFIFQYYEEEERQRGNFPDRFSGHQFPNYSSELNVNALLLGDSALYLCASSPRDRVNEKLFFGSGTQLSVL.

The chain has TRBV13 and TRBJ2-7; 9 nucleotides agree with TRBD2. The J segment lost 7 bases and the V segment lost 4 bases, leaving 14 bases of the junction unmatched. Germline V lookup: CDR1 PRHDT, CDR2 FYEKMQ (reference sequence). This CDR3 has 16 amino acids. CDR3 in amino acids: CASSSRAGGLFGEQYF. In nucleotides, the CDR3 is TGTGCCAGCAGCTCTCGAGCGGGGGGCCTCTTTGGAGAGCAGTACTTC.

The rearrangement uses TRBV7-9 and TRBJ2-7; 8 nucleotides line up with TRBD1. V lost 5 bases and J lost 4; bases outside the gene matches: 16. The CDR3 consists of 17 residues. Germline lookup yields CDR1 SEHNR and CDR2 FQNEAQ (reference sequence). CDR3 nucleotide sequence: TGTGCCAGCAGCCGGCGAGACAGGGGCTCCTTGCGGTACGAGCAGTACTTC. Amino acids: CASSRRDRGSLRYEQYF.

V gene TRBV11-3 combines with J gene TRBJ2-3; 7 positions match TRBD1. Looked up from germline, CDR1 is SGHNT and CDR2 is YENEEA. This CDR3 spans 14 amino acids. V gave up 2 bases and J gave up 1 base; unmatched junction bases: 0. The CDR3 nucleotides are TGTGCCAGCAGCTTACAGGGGGGCACAGATACGCAGTATTTT. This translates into CASSLQGGTDTQYF.

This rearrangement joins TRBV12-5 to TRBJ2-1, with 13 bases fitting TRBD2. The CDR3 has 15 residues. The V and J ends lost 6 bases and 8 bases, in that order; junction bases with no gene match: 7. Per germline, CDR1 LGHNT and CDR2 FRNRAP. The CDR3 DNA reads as TGTGCTAGTGGCCGTCGGACTAGCGGGGGAGATGAGCAGTTCTTC. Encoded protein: CASGRRTSGGDEQFF. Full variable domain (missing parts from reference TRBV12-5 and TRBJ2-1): DARVTQTPRHKVTEMGQEVTMRCQPILGHNTVFWYRQTMMQGLELLAYFRNRAPLDDSGMPKDRFSAEMPDATLATLKIQPSEPRDSAVYFCASGRRTSGGDEQFFGPGTRLTVL.

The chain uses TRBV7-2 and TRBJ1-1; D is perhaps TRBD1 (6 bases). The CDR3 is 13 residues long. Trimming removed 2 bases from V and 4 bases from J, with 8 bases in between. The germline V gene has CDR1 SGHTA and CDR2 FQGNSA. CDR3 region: CASSLQGSTEAFF. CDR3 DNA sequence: TGTGCCAGCAGCTTACAGGGGTCCACTGAAGCTTTCTTT.

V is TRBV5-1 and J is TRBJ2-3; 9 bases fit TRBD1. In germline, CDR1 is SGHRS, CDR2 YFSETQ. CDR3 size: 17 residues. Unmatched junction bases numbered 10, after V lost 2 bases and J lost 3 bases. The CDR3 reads CASSFGNLGQGTDTQYF. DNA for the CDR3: TGCGCCAGCAGCTTTGGGAATCTGGGACAGGGTACAGATACGCAGTATTTT.

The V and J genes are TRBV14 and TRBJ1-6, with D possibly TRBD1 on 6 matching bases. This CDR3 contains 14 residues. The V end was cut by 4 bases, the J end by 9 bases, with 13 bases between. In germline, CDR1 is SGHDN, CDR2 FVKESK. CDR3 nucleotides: TGTGCCAGCAGCCGCCCGACAGGCGGTTCACCCCTCCACTTT. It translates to CASSRPTGGSPLHF.

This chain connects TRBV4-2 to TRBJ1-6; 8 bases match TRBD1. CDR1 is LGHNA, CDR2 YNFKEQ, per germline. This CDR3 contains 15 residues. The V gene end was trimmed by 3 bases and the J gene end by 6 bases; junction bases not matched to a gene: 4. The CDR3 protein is CASSHPDRGNSPLHF. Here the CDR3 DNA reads TGTGCCAGCAGCCATCCTGACAGGGGTAATTCACCCCTCCACTTT.

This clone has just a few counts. CDR3: CASSRGGNLNTEAFF. In DNA form, the CDR3 reads TGTGCCAGTAGTAGGGGGGGCAACTTGAACACTGAAGCTTTCTTT. The rearrangement joins TRBV19 to TRBJ1-1; D may be TRBD1 (6 bases). Germline V CDR1 and CDR2: LNHDA, SQIVND (reference sequence). The length of the CDR3 is 15 residues. V dropped 4 bases and J dropped 0 bases, with 12 bases sitting between them.

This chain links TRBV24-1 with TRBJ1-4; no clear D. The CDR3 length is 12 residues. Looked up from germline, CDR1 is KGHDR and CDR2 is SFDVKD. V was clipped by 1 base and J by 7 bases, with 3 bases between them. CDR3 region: CATSDFGEKLFF. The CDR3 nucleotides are TGTGCCACCAGTGATTTCGGTGAAAAACTGTTTTTT.